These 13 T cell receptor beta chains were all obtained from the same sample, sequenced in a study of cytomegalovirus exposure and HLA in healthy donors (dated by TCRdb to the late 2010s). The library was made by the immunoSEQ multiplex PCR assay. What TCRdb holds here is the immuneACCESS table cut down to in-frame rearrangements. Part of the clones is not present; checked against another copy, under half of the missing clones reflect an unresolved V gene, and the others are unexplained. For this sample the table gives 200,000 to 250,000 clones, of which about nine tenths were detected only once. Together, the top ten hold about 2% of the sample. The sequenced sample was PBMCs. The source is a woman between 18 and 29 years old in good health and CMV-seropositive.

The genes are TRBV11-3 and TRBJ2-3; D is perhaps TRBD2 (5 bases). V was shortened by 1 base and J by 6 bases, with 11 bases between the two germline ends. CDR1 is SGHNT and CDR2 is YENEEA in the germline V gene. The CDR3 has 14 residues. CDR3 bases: TGTGCCAGCAGCTTAGGCCCTAGCTTCGATACGCAGTATTTT. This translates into CASSLGPSFDTQYF.

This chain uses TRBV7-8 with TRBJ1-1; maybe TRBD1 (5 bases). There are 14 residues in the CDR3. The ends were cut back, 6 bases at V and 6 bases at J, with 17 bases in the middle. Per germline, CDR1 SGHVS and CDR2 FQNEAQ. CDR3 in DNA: TGTGCCAGCAGTCCGCTCAAAGGGGCCCCTGAAGCTTTCTTT. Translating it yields CASSPLKGAPEAFF.

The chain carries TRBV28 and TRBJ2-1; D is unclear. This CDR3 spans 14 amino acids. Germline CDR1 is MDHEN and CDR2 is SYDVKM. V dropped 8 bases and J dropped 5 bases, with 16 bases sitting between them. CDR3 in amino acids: CASCRYLNDNEQFF. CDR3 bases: TGTGCCAGCTGTCGATACCTAAACGACAATGAGCAGTTCTTC.

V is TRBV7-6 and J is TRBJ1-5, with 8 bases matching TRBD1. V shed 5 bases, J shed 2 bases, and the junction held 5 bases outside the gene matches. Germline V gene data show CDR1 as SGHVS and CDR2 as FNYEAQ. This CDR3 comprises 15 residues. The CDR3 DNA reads TGTGCCAGCAGCCCACAGGGGGTAGGCAATCAGCCCCAGCATTTT. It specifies CASSPQGVGNQPQHF.

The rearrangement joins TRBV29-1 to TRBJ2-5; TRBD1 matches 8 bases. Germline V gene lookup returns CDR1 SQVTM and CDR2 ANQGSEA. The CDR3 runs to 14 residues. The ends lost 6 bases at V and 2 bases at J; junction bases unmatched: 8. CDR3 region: CSVKPGTGQETQYF. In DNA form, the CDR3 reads TGCAGCGTGAAGCCCGGGACAGGACAAGAGACCCAGTACTTC.

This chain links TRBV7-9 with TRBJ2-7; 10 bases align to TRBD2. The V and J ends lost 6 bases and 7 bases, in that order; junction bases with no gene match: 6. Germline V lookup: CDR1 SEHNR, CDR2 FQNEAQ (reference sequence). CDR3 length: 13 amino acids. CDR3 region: CASSPSGRGEQYF. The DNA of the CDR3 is TGTGCCAGCAGTCCAAGCGGGAGGGGTGAGCAGTACTTC.

Here the CDR3 DNA reads TGCGCCAGCAGCTTGTTGGGAGGGCCTGGCTACGAGCAGTACTTC. Residues: CASSLLGGPGYEQYF. The V and J genes are TRBV5-1 and TRBJ2-7, with 7 positions matching TRBD2. Trimming cost V 1 base and J 3 bases; bases outside gene matches: 7. The germline CDR1 and CDR2 sequences are SGHRS and YFSETQ. This CDR3 has 15 residues.

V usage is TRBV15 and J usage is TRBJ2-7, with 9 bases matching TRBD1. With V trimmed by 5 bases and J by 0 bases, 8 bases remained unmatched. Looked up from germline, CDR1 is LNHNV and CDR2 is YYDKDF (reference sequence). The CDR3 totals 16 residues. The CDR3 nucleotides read TGTGCCACCAGCGTTAACAGGGGGCCGAGCTCCTACGAGCAGTACTTC. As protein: CATSVNRGPSSYEQYF.

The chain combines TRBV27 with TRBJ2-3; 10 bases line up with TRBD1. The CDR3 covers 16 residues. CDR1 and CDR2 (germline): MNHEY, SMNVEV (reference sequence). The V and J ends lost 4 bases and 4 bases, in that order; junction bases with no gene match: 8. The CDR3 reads CASSYGQGEFSDTQYF. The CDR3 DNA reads TGTGCCAGCAGTTACGGACAGGGGGAATTCTCAGATACGCAGTATTTT.

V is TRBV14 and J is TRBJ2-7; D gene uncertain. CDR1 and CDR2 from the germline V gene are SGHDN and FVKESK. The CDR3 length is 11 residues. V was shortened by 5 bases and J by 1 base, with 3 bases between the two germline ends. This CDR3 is CASSLSYEQYF. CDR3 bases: TGTGCCAGCAGCTTATCCTACGAGCAGTACTTC.

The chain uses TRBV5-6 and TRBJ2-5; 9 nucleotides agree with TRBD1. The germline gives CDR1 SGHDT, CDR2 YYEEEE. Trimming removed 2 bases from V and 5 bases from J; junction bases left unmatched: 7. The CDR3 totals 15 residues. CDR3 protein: CASSFRDRAFETQYF. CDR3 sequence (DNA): TGTGCCAGCAGCTTCCGGGACAGGGCATTTGAGACCCAGTACTTC.

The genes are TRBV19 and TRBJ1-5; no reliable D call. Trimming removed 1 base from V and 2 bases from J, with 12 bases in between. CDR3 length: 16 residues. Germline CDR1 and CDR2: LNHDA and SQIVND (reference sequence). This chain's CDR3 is CASSIAAGEGNQPQHF. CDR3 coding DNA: TGTGCCAGTAGTATAGCGGCAGGCGAAGGCAATCAGCCCCAGCATTTT.

The CDR3 bases are TGTGCCAGTAGTATCAACAGGGGTTCTCACGAGCAGTACTTC. Amino acids: CASSINRGSHEQYF. This chain connects TRBV19 to TRBJ2-7; TRBD1 matches 7 bases. V shed 3 bases, J shed 5 bases, and the junction held 7 bases outside the gene matches. CDR1 and CDR2 from the germline V gene are LNHDA and SQIVND (reference sequence). CDR3 length equals 14 residues.